These 25 T cell receptor beta chains were sequenced from one sample in a study of somatic mutations in cytotoxic T cells in rheumatoid arthritis. Clones were read by immunoSEQ multiplex PCR, and TCRdb kept only the in-frame ones, dropping some. The table includes about 23,000 clones, 80% to 90% detected once. Sequenced sample: CD8+ T cells sorted from blood. The receptors shown here come from an adult with rheumatoid arthritis.

This sequence joins TRBV7-9 and TRBJ2-5; 10 bases align to TRBD2. The CDR3 spans 16 residues. Per the germline V gene, CDR1 is SEHNR and CDR2 is FQNEAQ (reference sequence). Trimming at V came to 4 bases and at J to 5 bases, leaving 10 bases not matched to a gene. CDR3 nucleotide sequence: TGTGCCAGCAGCTCAGGGGGGACTAGCGCATGGGAGACCCAGTACTTC. It encodes CASSSGGTSAWETQYF.

The chain has TRBV7-2 and TRBJ2-7, with 10 bases that match TRBD1. The V gene end was trimmed by 3 bases and the J gene end by 4 bases; junction bases not matched to a gene: 3. This CDR3 region has 14 residues. The germline gives CDR1 SGHTA, CDR2 FQGNSA. In DNA form, the CDR3 reads TGTGCCAGCAGCTTTATGGGACAGGGGTACGAGCAGTACTTC. Protein sequence: CASSFMGQGYEQYF.

V gene TRBV10-1 combines with J gene TRBJ1-2, with D tentatively TRBD1 (5 bases). Germline CDR1 and CDR2: WNHNN and SYGVQD (reference sequence). Trimming removed 3 bases from V and 1 base from J, with 6 bases in between. This CDR3 is 13 amino acids long. CDR3 region: CASSEDSNYGYTF. In DNA, the CDR3 is TGCGCCAGCAGTGAAGACAGTAACTATGGCTACACCTTC.

This chain uses TRBV7-9 with TRBJ2-1; D is tentatively TRBD1 or TRBD2 (5 bases each). The V end lost 1 base, the J end lost 5 bases, and 18 bases lay between the germline ends. Germline V gene lookup returns CDR1 SEHNR and CDR2 FQNEAQ (reference sequence). The CDR3 loop spans 17 amino acids. The CDR3 nucleotides are TGTGCCAGCAGCTTAGATTTGGGGCGGGCCCCCCACAATGAGCAGTTCTTC. The encoded protein is CASSLDLGRAPHNEQFF. Using reference TRBV7-9 and TRBJ2-1 for the parts outside the CDR3, the full variable domain is DTGVSQNPRHKITKRGQNVTFRCDPISEHNRLYWYRQTLGQGPEFLTYFQNEAQLEKSRLLSDRFSAERPKGSFSTLEIQRTEQGDSAMYLCASSLDLGRAPHNEQFFGPGTRLTVL.

The chain uses TRBV2 and TRBJ2-4; TRBD2 matches at 13 bases. The CDR3 contains 16 residues. CDR1 and CDR2 (germline): SNHLY, FYNNEI. J lost 3 bases, V lost 5 bases, and 4 bases had no gene match. CDR3 coding DNA: TGTGCCAGCAGTCCAGGACTAGCGGGGGTCAAAAACATTCAGTACTTC. This sequence encodes CASSPGLAGVKNIQYF.

This chain uses TRBV6-1 with TRBJ1-1; unclear D gene. CDR3 length: 13 residues. Per germline, CDR1 MNHNS and CDR2 SASEGT. V dropped 7 bases and J dropped 3 bases, with 12 bases sitting between them. CDR3 bases: TGTGCCAGCAAATTTCCGGAACACACTGAAGCTTTCTTT. Encoded protein: CASKFPEHTEAFF.

The count of this clone is one. CDR3 residues: CASSLEMVPYEQYF. As DNA, the CDR3 is TGTGCCAGCAGCTTGGAGATGGTGCCCTACGAGCAGTACTTC. The chain is built from TRBV5-8 and TRBJ2-7; D unclear. The germline gives CDR1 SGHTS, CDR2 YDEGEE. V lost 0 bases, J lost 2 bases, and 9 bases lay in between. CDR3 size: 14 residues. Full variable domain (remainder filled in from reference TRBV5-8 and TRBJ2-7): EAGVTQSPTHLIKTRGQQATLRCSPISGHTSVYWYQQALGLGLQFLLWYDEGEERNRGNFPPRFSGRQFPNYSSELNVNALELEDSALYLCASSLEMVPYEQYFGPGTRLTVT.

This clone was detected only a few times. The rearrangement uses TRBV4-2 and TRBJ1-1; D is possibly TRBD1 (6 bases). The germline V and J ends were trimmed by 6 bases and 7 bases, with 15 bases remaining between them. Germline V gives CDR1 LGHNA, CDR2 YNFKEQ. The CDR3 is 13 residues long. CDR3 region: CASSTGTHFEAFF. The CDR3 coding sequence is TGTGCCAGCAGTACCGGGACACACTTTGAAGCTTTCTTT.

The V gene is TRBV7-9, the J gene TRBJ2-6, with 8 bases lining up with TRBD1. V shed 3 bases, J shed 2 bases, and the junction held 6 bases outside the gene matches. The V gene's germline CDR1 is SEHNR and CDR2 FQNEAQ (reference sequence). The CDR3 runs 17 residues. The chain's CDR3 is CASSFPGGSPGANVLTF. CDR3 coding DNA: TGTGCCAGCAGCTTTCCAGGGGGCTCACCTGGGGCCAACGTCCTGACTTTC.

The chain uses TRBV19 and TRBJ1-1, with 10 nucleotides matching TRBD1. CDR1 and CDR2 (germline): LNHDA, SQIVND (reference sequence). J lost 7 bases, V lost 6 bases, and 5 bases had no gene match. CDR3 length equals 13 residues. The CDR3 region is CASRDRGGGEAFF. CDR3 coding DNA: TGTGCCAGTAGGGACAGGGGGGGTGGTGAAGCTTTCTTT.

This clone came up once. CDR3 loop: CASSLDGSGTDTQYF. CDR3 coding DNA: TGTGCCAGCAGCTTAGATGGGAGTGGCACAGATACGCAGTATTTT. The chain carries TRBV11-2 and TRBJ2-3; maybe TRBD2 (5 bases). Germline CDR1 and CDR2: SGHAT and FQNNGV. The germline V and J ends were trimmed by 0 bases and 1 base, with 8 bases remaining between them. The CDR3 has 15 residues. Complete variable domain (other parts from reference TRBV11-2 and TRBJ2-3): EAGVAQSPRYKIIEKRQSVAFWCNPISGHATLYWYQQILGQGPKLLIQFQNNGVVDDSQLPKDRFSAERLKGVDSTLKIQPAKLEDSAVYLCASSLDGSGTDTQYFGPGTRLTVL.

The rearrangement uses TRBV5-1 and TRBJ1-1; TRBD1 agrees at 8 bases. V shed 4 bases, J shed 6 bases, and the junction held 14 bases outside the gene matches. The CDR3 loop spans 16 amino acids. The germline gives CDR1 SGHRS, CDR2 YFSETQ. CDR3 nucleotide sequence: TGCGCCAGCAGCCCGGGGTTGGACAGGGCGGACTCTGAAGCTTTCTTT. This sequence encodes CASSPGLDRADSEAFF.

This clone was seen a few times. The rearrangement uses TRBV6-1 and TRBJ1-2; D is possibly TRBD1 (5 bases). From germline, CDR1 is MNHNS and CDR2 SASEGT. Trimming removed 7 bases from V and 6 bases from J, with 18 bases in between. This CDR3 is built from 14 residues. In DNA form, the CDR3 reads TGTGCCAGCAAGGAAGGGACCGAATTAAATGGCTACACCTTC. Encoded protein: CASKEGTELNGYTF.

This clone was observed a handful of times. CDR3 protein: CASSSMGDPYNSPLHF. CDR3 nucleotides: TGTGCCAGCAGCTCGATGGGGGATCCCTATAATTCACCCCTCCACTTT. This sequence joins TRBV5-6 and TRBJ1-6; perhaps TRBD1 as D (5 bases). Trimming pared 3 bases from V and 2 bases from J, leaving 12 bases between. Per germline, CDR1 SGHDT and CDR2 YYEEEE. The CDR3 extends over 16 amino acids.

In its sample, this clone was seen a few times. This rearrangement joins TRBV7-9 to TRBJ1-2, with TRBD1 matching over 7 bases. CDR1 SEHNR and CDR2 FQNEAQ come from the germline V gene (reference sequence). The CDR3 has 12 amino acids. V dropped 2 bases and J dropped 7; count of bases not matched to a gene: 1. CDR3: CASSLHRGGYTF. The CDR3 nucleotides read TGTGCCAGCAGCTTACACAGGGGTGGCTACACCTTC.

V and J are TRBV7-9 and TRBJ2-7; 9 positions agree with TRBD1. Germline lookup yields CDR1 SEHNR and CDR2 FQNEAQ (reference sequence). With 6 bases clipped from V and 0 bases from J, the junction kept 6 bases outside the gene matches. The CDR3 runs to 15 residues. DNA for the CDR3: TGTGCCAGCAGTCACCGGGACAGGGCCTCCTACGAGCAGTACTTC. Translation gives CASSHRDRASYEQYF.

The CDR3 sequence: CASSESFEGSNSPLHF. CDR3 nucleotides: TGCGCCAGCAGTGAGAGTTTCGAGGGCTCTAATTCACCCCTCCACTTT. The V gene is TRBV10-1, the J gene TRBJ1-6; no firm D call. V dropped 2 bases and J dropped 6 bases, with 14 bases sitting between them. Germline CDR1 is WNHNN and CDR2 is SYGVQD (reference sequence). The CDR3 loop spans 16 amino acids.

J is TRBJ2-1 and V is TRBV11-2; D is unresolved. Germline V CDR1 and CDR2: SGHAT, FQNNGV. Trimming stripped 5 bases from V and 1 base from J, with 9 bases between. CDR3 size: 14 residues. In DNA form, the CDR3 reads TGTGCCAGCAGCGGTAGGTCTTCCTACAATGAGCAGTTCTTC. Amino acids: CASSGRSSYNEQFF.

The chain employs TRBV14 and TRBJ1-1; D gene uncertain. Per the germline V gene, CDR1 is SGHDN and CDR2 is FVKESK. This CDR3 is built from 14 residues. Trimming took off 3 bases at V and 4 bases at J, with 12 bases between the two ends. CDR3 bases: TGTGCCAGCAGCCAGGAGCCCTTCGGCACTGAAGCTTTCTTT. Its protein is CASSQEPFGTEAFF.

The chain recombines TRBV4-2 with TRBJ1-1; D perhaps matches TRBD1 (5 bases). Germline V gives CDR1 LGHNA, CDR2 YNFKEQ. V was pared by 0 bases and J by 5 bases, with 10 bases between. The CDR3 consists of 14 residues. CDR3 sequence: CASSQDWGGTEAFF. CDR3 sequence (DNA): TGTGCCAGCAGCCAAGATTGGGGGGGAACTGAAGCTTTCTTT.

The chain joins TRBV5-4 to TRBJ1-2, with 9 nucleotides matching TRBD1. Germline V gene lookup returns CDR1 SGHNT and CDR2 YYREEE (reference sequence). V trimming: 1 base; J trimming: 7 bases; junction bases outside the gene matches: 8. The CDR3 has 15 residues. The CDR3 nucleotides read TGTGCCAGCAGCTTGTACAGGACAGGGGTTATTGGCTACACCTTC. Encoded protein: CASSLYRTGVIGYTF.

The chain has TRBV15 and TRBJ2-6; 9 nucleotides align to TRBD1. V was pared by 5 bases and J by 4 bases, with 6 bases of the junction left unmatched. CDR3 size: 16 residues. CDR1 is LNHNV and CDR2 is YYDKDF in the germline V gene (reference sequence). In DNA, the CDR3 is TGTGCCACCAGCGGGGACAGGGTATCCGGGGCCAACGTCCTGACTTTC. Its translation is CATSGDRVSGANVLTF.

The chain combines TRBV4-1 with TRBJ1-2; weak D call: TRBD1 (5 bases). CDR3 length: 14 residues. CDR1 is MGHRA and CDR2 is YSYEKL in the germline V gene. Deletions cut 1 base from V and 3 bases from J, with 9 bases between. CDR3 protein: CASSQGDRDYGYTF. CDR3 bases: TGCGCCAGCAGCCAAGGAGACAGAGACTATGGCTACACCTTC.

CDR3 sequence: CASSGPGHLSGANVLTF. The CDR3 bases are TGTGCCAGCAGTGGACCGGGACACCTCTCTGGGGCCAACGTCCTGACTTTC. This chain uses TRBV2 with TRBJ2-6; possible D gene TRBD1, 6 bases. The ends were cut back, 4 bases at V and 0 bases at J, with 13 bases in the middle. CDR3 length: 17 residues. Germline V gene sequence: CDR1 SNHLY, CDR2 FYNNEI.

V gene TRBV6-4 combines with J gene TRBJ2-3, with D unclear. The germline V gene encodes CDR1 MRHNA and CDR2 SNTAGT. V shed 2 bases and J shed 3 bases, with 12 bases lying between them. This CDR3 has 15 amino acids. Written as DNA, the CDR3 is TGTGCCAGCAGTGACGAGGCGTCAGCTACAGATACGCAGTATTTT. It is translated as CASSDEASATDTQYF.